This T cell receptor (beta chain) was sequenced for a study of blood T cell repertoires in COVID-19. Study at large: Spain, Italy and the United States supplied samples that represented acute and convalescent COVID-19. Sources were T cells, B-cell-depleted T cells, or PBMCs; the material itself was cDNA or gDNA.

Authors' data handling: By means of reference gene primer amplification, nucleated cell counts were estimated. Produced via immunoSEQ multiplex PCR; TCRdb's table is partial and in-frame only. V and J calls and clone size are copied from that table; D and trimming were computed from the DNA. The sample carries 200,000 to 250,000 clones, approximately 85% recorded once. Trimming left V 3 bases short and J 4 bases short, with 15 bases between. The CDR3 consists of 15 residues. Per germline, CDR1 MGHDK and CDR2 SYGVNS. This TCR was sampled from a woman between 45 and 60 years old with active or convalescent COVID-19. Sequenced input: peripheral blood. The chain links TRBV25-1 to TRBJ1-2; a possible D gene is TRBD1 (6 bases). CDR3 region: CASSDKIRDIYGYTF. Written as DNA, the CDR3 is TGTGCCAGCAGTGATAAAATCCGGGACATCTATGGCTACACCTTC.